The clone carrying this T cell receptor (beta chain) was recorded only once. Deep TCR-beta sequencing used DNA from uncultured naive and memory CD4+ T cells. The data were produced by immunoSEQ multiplex PCR, yet TCRdb's version contains in-frame clones alone and is incomplete. The data show around 56,000 clones, with 86% seen just once and roughly 1.5% held by the top ten. The data belong to a study of CD4 T cells in relation to SARS-CoV-2 and coronaviruses. Across the whole study: Shared crossreactive spike epitopes were mapped to their HLA restriction.

Before the COVID-19 pandemic, during about 2011-2019, CD4+ T cells were taken from unexposed donors. The sample taken for sequencing was memory CD4+ T cells from PBMCs. This TCR was sampled from a human donor in good health.

CDR3 sequence: CASSQGLAGFGDEQFF. The CDR3 nucleotides are TGCGCCAGCAGCCAAGGACTAGCGGGATTCGGTGATGAGCAGTTCTTC. The J gene is TRBJ2-1, the V gene TRBV5-1; 12 bases are a match to TRBD2. Germline V lookup: CDR1 SGHRS, CDR2 YFSETQ. The V and J ends lost 4 bases and 8 bases, in that order; junction bases with no gene match: 10. This CDR3 is 16 amino acids long.